Sequencing of this T cell receptor (beta chain) was carried out in a study of cytomegalovirus exposure and HLA in healthy donors. TCRdb keeps only in-frame clones here, not all; method: immunoSEQ multiplex PCR. The data show roughly 70,000 clones, approximately 96% seen once. The sequencing sample was made of PBMCs. The TCR comes from a woman aged 18-35 years in good health and CMV-seropositive.

DNA of the CDR3: TGTGCCAGCAGCCAAGCGGGTGCTAGCGGGGACCGGGGCAATGAGCAGTTCTTC. It codes for CASSQAGASGDRGNEQFF. The chain is built from TRBV4-2 and TRBJ2-1; 9 nucleotides agree with TRBD2. V shed 1 base, J shed 6 bases, and the junction held 13 bases outside the gene matches. Looked up from germline, CDR1 is LGHNA and CDR2 is YNFKEQ. The CDR3 consists of 18 residues.